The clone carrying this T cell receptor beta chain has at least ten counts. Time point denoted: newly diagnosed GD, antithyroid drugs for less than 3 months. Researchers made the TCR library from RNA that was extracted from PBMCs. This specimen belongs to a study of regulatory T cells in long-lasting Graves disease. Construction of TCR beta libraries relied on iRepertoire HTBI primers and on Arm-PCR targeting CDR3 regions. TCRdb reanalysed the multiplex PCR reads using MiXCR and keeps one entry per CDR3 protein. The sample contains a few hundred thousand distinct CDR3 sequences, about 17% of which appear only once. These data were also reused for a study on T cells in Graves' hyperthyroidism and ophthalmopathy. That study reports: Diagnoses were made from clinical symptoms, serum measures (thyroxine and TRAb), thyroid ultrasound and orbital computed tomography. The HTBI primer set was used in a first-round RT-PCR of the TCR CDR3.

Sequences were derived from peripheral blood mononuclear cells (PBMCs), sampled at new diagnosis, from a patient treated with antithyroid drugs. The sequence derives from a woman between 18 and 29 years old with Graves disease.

CDR3 nucleotides: TGCGCCAGCAGCCTACAGGGGGCCCGCTCCTACAATGAGCAGTTCTTC. Translated: CASSLQGARSYNEQFF. V usage is TRBV4-1 and J usage is TRBJ2-1, with TRBD1 identical over 9 bases. The V gene end was trimmed by 4 bases and the J gene end by 0 bases; junction bases not matched to a gene: 4. Germline V lookup: CDR1 MGHRA, CDR2 YSYEKL. The CDR3 has 16 residues.